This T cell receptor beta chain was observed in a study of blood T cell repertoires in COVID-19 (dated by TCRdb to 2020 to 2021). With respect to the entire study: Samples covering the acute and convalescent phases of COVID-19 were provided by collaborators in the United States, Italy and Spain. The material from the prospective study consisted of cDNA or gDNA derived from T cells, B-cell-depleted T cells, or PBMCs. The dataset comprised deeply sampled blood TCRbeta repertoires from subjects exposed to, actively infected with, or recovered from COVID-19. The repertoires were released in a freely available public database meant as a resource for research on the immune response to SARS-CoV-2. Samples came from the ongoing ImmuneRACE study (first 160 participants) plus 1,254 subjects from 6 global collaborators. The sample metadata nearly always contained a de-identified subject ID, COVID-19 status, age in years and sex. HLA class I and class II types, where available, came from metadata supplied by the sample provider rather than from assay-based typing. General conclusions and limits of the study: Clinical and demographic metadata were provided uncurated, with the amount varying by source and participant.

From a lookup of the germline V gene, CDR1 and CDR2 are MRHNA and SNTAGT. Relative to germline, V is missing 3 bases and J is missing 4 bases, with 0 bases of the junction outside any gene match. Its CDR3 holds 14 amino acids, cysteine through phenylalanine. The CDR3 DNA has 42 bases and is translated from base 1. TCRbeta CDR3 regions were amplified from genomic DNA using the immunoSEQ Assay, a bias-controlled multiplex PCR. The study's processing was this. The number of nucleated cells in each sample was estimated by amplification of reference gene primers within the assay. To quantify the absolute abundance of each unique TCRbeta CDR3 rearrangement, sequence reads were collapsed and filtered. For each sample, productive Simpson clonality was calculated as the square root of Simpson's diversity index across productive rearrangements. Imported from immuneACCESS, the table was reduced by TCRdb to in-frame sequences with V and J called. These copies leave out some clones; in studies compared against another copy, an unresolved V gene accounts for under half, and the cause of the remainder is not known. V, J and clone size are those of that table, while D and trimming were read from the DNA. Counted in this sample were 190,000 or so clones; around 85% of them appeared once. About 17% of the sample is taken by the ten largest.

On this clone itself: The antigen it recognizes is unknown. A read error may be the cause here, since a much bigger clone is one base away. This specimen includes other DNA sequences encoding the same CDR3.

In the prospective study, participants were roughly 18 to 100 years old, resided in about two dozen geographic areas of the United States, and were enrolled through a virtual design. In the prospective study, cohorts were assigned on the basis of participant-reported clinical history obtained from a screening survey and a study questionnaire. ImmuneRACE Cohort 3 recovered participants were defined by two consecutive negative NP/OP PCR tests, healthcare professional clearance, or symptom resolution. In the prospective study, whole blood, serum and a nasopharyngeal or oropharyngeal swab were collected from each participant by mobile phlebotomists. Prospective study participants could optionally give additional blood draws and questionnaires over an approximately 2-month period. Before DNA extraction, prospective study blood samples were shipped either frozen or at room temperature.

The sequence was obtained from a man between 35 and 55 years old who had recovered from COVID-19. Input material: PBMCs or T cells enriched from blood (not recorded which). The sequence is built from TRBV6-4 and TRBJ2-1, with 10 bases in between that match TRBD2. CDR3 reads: CASSEAGGYNEQFF. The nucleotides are TGTGCCAGCAGTGAAGCGGGAGGGTACAATGAGCAGTTCTTC.